These 31 T cell receptor beta chains were all obtained from the same sample, sequenced in a study of CD8 T cells in ankylosing spondylitis. TCRdb redid the calling of the 5' RACE reads with MiXCR, one entry per CDR3 protein. In the table there are fewer than 250,000 distinct CDR3 sequences, 10% to 13% of which are singletons. Input material: blood, either unsorted or a sorted T cell fraction (not recorded which). The source is a male donor with ankylosing spondylitis or in good health (not recorded which).

This chain links TRBV20-1 with TRBJ1-5; TRBD1 is a possible D gene (6 bases). Germline V gene sequence: CDR1 DFQATT, CDR2 SNEGSKA (reference sequence). The CDR3 totals 16 residues. The V end was cut by 0 bases, the J end by 0 bases, with 12 bases between. The CDR3 DNA reads as TGCAGTGCTAGAGATGGGGGCAGAAATAGCAATCAGCCCCAGCATTTT. Translating it yields CSARDGGRNSNQPQHF.

This clonotype was recorded many times. The V gene is TRBV3-1, the J gene TRBJ1-1; no definite D call. The CDR3 covers 14 residues. The V end lost 3 bases, the J end lost 1 base, and 9 bases lay between the germline ends. Germline lookup yields CDR1 LGHDT and CDR2 YNNKEL (reference sequence). The CDR3 region is CASSQYSTNTEAFF. Written as DNA, the CDR3 is TGTGCCAGCAGCCAGTACTCAACGAACACTGAAGCTTTCTTT.

This clonotype has a count of ten or more. CDR3 DNA: TGCAGCGTTAGGACAGGGGCCGGGGAGCTGTTTTTT. Translation gives CSVRTGAGELFF. V and J are TRBV29-1 and TRBJ2-2; 9 bases are shared with TRBD1. This CDR3 region has 12 residues. Germline V gene data show CDR1 as SQVTM and CDR2 as ANQGSEA. The J segment lost 6 bases and the V segment lost 5 bases, leaving 1 base of the junction unmatched.

This clonotype was observed a handful of times. The chain is built from TRBV20-1 and TRBJ2-5; D perhaps matches TRBD1 (6 bases). V was shortened by 0 bases and J by 9 bases, with 14 bases between the two germline ends. CDR1 DFQATT and CDR2 SNEGSKA come from the germline V gene (reference sequence). The CDR3 runs to 13 residues. CDR3 coding DNA: TGCAGTGCTAGAGACAGGGGATTGGGGGCCCAGTACTTC. Its translation: CSARDRGLGAQYF.

This clonotype has at least ten counts. The chain joins TRBV7-8 to TRBJ2-7; D is perhaps TRBD2 (5 bases). This CDR3 is built from 14 residues. From germline, CDR1 is SGHVS and CDR2 FQNEAQ. The ends were cut back, 7 bases at V and 4 bases at J, with 17 bases in the middle. CDR3 protein: CASKLRAAAYEQYF. For the CDR3, the DNA is TGTGCCAGCAAGTTGAGGGCAGCCGCTTACGAGCAGTACTTC.

This clonotype was found many times. This chain links TRBV6-1 with TRBJ2-3; 11 positions match TRBD2. V trimming: 6 bases; J trimming: 4 bases; junction bases outside the gene matches: 6. The CDR3 consists of 15 residues. Germline V CDR1 and CDR2: MNHNS, SASEGT. The CDR3, as DNA: TGTGCCAGCAGAGCTAGCGGGGGGACACCAGATACGCAGTATTTT. Protein: CASRASGGTPDTQYF.

In this sample, this clonotype turned up many times. The rearrangement joins TRBV6-1 to TRBJ1-3, with TRBD1 matching over 7 bases. V shed 5 bases, J shed 0 bases, and the junction held 4 bases outside the gene matches. Looked up from germline, CDR1 is MNHNS and CDR2 is SASEGT. The CDR3 contains 15 residues. CDR3 sequence: CASSRDSFSGNTIYF. Written as DNA, the CDR3 is TGTGCCAGCAGTCGGGACAGCTTCTCTGGAAACACCATATATTTT.

This clonotype appeared many times. The V and J genes are TRBV20-1 and TRBJ2-3, with a possible D match to TRBD2 (6 bases). Trimming cost V 1 base and J 5 bases, with 16 bases left between them. CDR3 length: 15 amino acids. CDR1 is DFQATT and CDR2 is SNEGSKA in the germline V gene (reference sequence). CDR3 sequence (DNA): TGCAGTGCTAGAGTGGCCAGCGGAGGGAAAGATACGCAGTATTTT. It is translated as CSARVASGGKDTQYF.

This clonotype was seen a handful of times. The DNA is left out, because the CDR3 cannot be placed on it with certainty; the CDR3 is given as TCRdb lists it. The J gene is TRBJ1-2, the V gene TRBV29-1; the DNA was not compared with TRBD1, the D call given in the table. From germline, CDR1 is SQVTM and CDR2 ANQGSEA. The CDR3 has 13 residues if both end residues are counted. This CDR3 reads CSVGQGADYGYAF.

In DNA, the CDR3 is TGTGCCAGCAGCCAAGAGTTTGGATTCTATAATTCACCCCTCCACTTT. Its protein is CASSQEFGFYNSPLHF. V usage is TRBV14 and J usage is TRBJ1-6, with no clear D. CDR1 SGHDN and CDR2 FVKESK come from the germline V gene. CDR3 length equals 16 residues. The ends were cut back, 0 bases at V and 3 bases at J, with 9 bases in the middle.

This clonotype was counted a few times. The CDR3 nucleotides read TGTGCCAGCGGCCCCCCCCTCCCTAGCACAGATACGCAGTATTTT. Translated, it gives CASGPPLPSTDTQYF. This rearrangement joins TRBV27 to TRBJ2-3; D is uncertain. Trimming cost V 8 bases and J 0 bases, with 15 bases left between them. Germline assignment: CDR1 MNHEY and CDR2 SMNVEV (reference sequence). The CDR3 runs 15 residues.

There are many counts of this clonotype. The chain uses TRBV12-3 or TRBV12-4 and TRBJ1-5; D gene unclear. CDR3 size: 15 residues. Trimming cost V 6 bases and J 1 base, with 13 bases left between them. The DNA of the CDR3 is TGTGCCAGCAGGGCATCGGGGTTGAGCAATCAGCCCCAGCATTTT. The encoded protein is CASRASGLSNQPQHF.

This clonotype was found many times. The chain links TRBV19 to TRBJ1-5; perhaps TRBD1 as D (5 bases). CDR1 is LNHDA and CDR2 is SQIVND in the germline V gene (reference sequence). V was pared by 5 bases and J by 3 bases, with 11 bases between. The CDR3 spans 14 residues. The CDR3 sequence: CASSLQVINQPQHF. The CDR3 DNA reads TGTGCCAGTAGTCTACAGGTGATCAATCAGCCCCAGCATTTT.

The chain couples TRBV10-3 to TRBJ1-2; D is undetermined. The CDR3 totals 12 residues. Germline CDR1 is ENHRY and CDR2 is SYGVKD. Trimming took off 2 bases at V and 8 bases at J, with 9 bases between the two ends. CDR3 protein: CAISETKGGYTF. The CDR3 nucleotides read TGTGCCATCAGTGAGACGAAGGGAGGCTACACCTTC.

This clonotype came up many times. The V gene is TRBV6-5, the J gene TRBJ2-1, with 11 positions matching TRBD2. V shed 2 bases and J 5 bases; nucleotides not matched to a gene: 5. The CDR3 totals 16 residues. CDR1 and CDR2 (germline): MNHEY, SVGAGI. The CDR3 DNA is TGTGCCAGCAGTTACGATAGCGGGGGGGCACACAATGAGCAGTTCTTC. This translates into CASSYDSGGAHNEQFF.

This sequence joins TRBV11-2 and TRBJ1-4; D remains ambiguous. Trimming cost V 3 bases and J 4 bases, with 12 bases left between them. The V gene's germline CDR1 is SGHAT and CDR2 FQNNGV. The CDR3 loop spans 15 amino acids. CDR3 sequence reads: CASSFTRSNNEKLFF. As DNA, the CDR3 is TGTGCCAGCAGCTTTACTAGGTCTAATAATGAAAAACTGTTTTTT.

This clonotype was recorded many times. V usage is TRBV12-3 or TRBV12-4 and J usage is TRBJ1-4; D is perhaps TRBD1 (5 bases). V lost 9 bases and J 7 bases, leaving 18 bases between the germline ends. This CDR3 comprises 14 residues. CDR3 DNA sequence: TGTGCCAGTCAACCCGGGCCTCAGGGTGAAAAACTGTTTTTT. Protein sequence: CASQPGPQGEKLFF.

This rearrangement joins TRBV3-1 to TRBJ2-7; D is unresolved. The CDR3 has 12 amino acids. V was cut by 3 bases and J by 4 bases, with 7 bases left in between. Germline loops: CDR1 LGHDT, CDR2 YNNKEL (reference sequence). The CDR3 DNA follows: TGTGCCAGCAGCCAGGCAGATTACGAGCAGTACTTC. Residues: CASSQADYEQYF.

This clonotype was counted many times. This sequence joins TRBV15 and TRBJ2-4, with 7 positions matching TRBD2. CDR1 and CDR2 from the germline V gene are LNHNV and YYDKDF (reference sequence). The V and J ends lost 0 bases and 6 bases, in that order; junction bases with no gene match: 5. The CDR3 covers 15 residues. CDR3 sequence: CATSRDRLAVNIQYF. The CDR3 DNA sequence: TGTGCCACCAGCAGAGATCGGCTAGCGGTAAACATTCAGTACTTC.

The sample holds a few counts of this clonotype. CDR3: CATSEKQGRQETQYF. The CDR3 DNA is TGTGCCACCAGTGAGAAACAGGGCCGCCAAGAGACCCAGTACTTC. This chain connects TRBV24-1 to TRBJ2-5, with D maybe TRBD1 (6 bases). V dropped 4 bases and J dropped 1 base, with 12 bases sitting between them. The germline V gene has CDR1 KGHDR and CDR2 SFDVKD. The CDR3 consists of 15 residues.

At least ten counts were recorded for this clonotype. The chain carries TRBV7-2 and TRBJ2-2; D gene uncertain. V was shortened by 2 bases and J by 4 bases, with 11 bases between the two germline ends. Germline loops: CDR1 SGHTA, CDR2 FQGNSA. The CDR3 spans 15 residues. This CDR3 is CASSLLPIRTGELFF. CDR3 sequence (DNA): TGTGCCAGCAGCTTACTACCAATACGCACCGGGGAGCTGTTTTTT.

This clonotype came up many times. The V gene is TRBV7-8, the J gene TRBJ2-1, with a weak D call TRBD2 (6 bases). V was pared by 1 base and J by 6 bases, with 13 bases between. CDR3 length: 15 residues. Germline CDR1 reads SGHVS; CDR2 reads FQNEAQ. The CDR3 DNA reads as TGTGCCAGCAGCTTAGGTGGGGGAGGCTCCAATGAGCAGTTCTTC. Protein sequence: CASSLGGGGSNEQFF.

At least ten counts were recorded for this clonotype. The V gene is TRBV5-1, the J gene TRBJ2-1, with TRBD2 matching over 13 bases. Germline-derived CDR1 and CDR2 are SGHRS and YFSETQ. V trimming: 4 bases; J trimming: 15 bases; junction bases outside the gene matches: 13. The CDR3 is 15 residues long. The CDR3: CASSPEGLAGFVLFF. The CDR3 nucleotides are TGCGCCAGCAGCCCAGAGGGACTAGCGGGATTTGTTCTGTTCTTC.

This clonotype was picked up a small number of times. This chain links TRBV10-3 with TRBJ1-2; 7 bases fit TRBD1. The CDR3 length is 15 residues. Looked up from germline, CDR1 is ENHRY and CDR2 is SYGVKD. After removal of 9 bases from V and 0 bases from J, the junction contained 10 bases not matched to a gene. The CDR3 DNA is TGTGCCATTACCGGGACAGTATCTTCTAACTATGGCTACACCTTC. Amino acids: CAITGTVSSNYGYTF.

The J gene is TRBJ1-5, the V gene TRBV5-5, with 9 bases aligning to TRBD1. The CDR3 runs 17 residues. Trimming removed 4 bases from V and 1 base from J; junction bases left unmatched: 9. The germline CDR1 and CDR2 sequences are SGHKS and YYEKEE (reference sequence). CDR3 nucleotides: TGTGCCAGCAGCCCTACAGGGGGCGGTTTGAGCAATCAGCCCCAGCATTTT. Protein: CASSPTGGGLSNQPQHF.

This chain links TRBV15 with TRBJ2-1; D is unclear. V lost 8 bases to trimming and J lost 0 bases, with 14 bases between them. There are 15 residues in the CDR3. Per the germline V gene, CDR1 is LNHNV and CDR2 is YYDKDF (reference sequence). The CDR3 DNA is TGTGCCACCGGGTGGGAACTGAGCTCCTACAATGAGCAGTTCTTC. Translating it yields CATGWELSSYNEQFF.

This clonotype was seen repeatedly, ten times or more. Given the absence of the conserved phenylalanine or tryptophan at the CDR3 end, a read error is likely. No DNA is shown, since the ends of the CDR3 on it are uncertain; the CDR3 is the one TCRdb lists. The chain couples TRBV15 to TRBJ1-1; whether TRBD1, the table's D call, matches the DNA was not checked. The germline gives CDR1 LNHNV, CDR2 YYDKDF (reference sequence). The CDR3 has 11 residues if both end residues are counted. The CDR3 sequence: CATSREGKPLS.

There are many counts of this clonotype. This chain connects TRBV2 to TRBJ1-5; D may be TRBD1 (5 bases). V dropped 5 bases and J dropped 10 bases, with 15 bases sitting between them. The V gene's germline CDR1 is SNHLY and CDR2 FYNNEI. The CDR3 covers 13 residues. In DNA, the CDR3 is TGTGCCAGCAGTCCCGTGGGGGGTGATCCCCAGCATTTT. Translated: CASSPVGGDPQHF.

The rearrangement uses TRBV3-1 and TRBJ2-7; no clear D. Between the trimmed V and J ends, which lost 0 bases and 7 bases, there was a span of 7 bases. The CDR3 is 12 residues long. Germline V CDR1 and CDR2: LGHDT, YNNKEL (reference sequence). CDR3 residues: CASSQDNGEQYF. The CDR3 DNA is TGTGCCAGCAGCCAAGATAACGGGGAGCAGTACTTC.

The chain combines TRBV7-9 with TRBJ2-3, with D unresolved. Germline-derived CDR1 and CDR2 are SEHNR and FQNEAQ (reference sequence). V was shortened by 6 bases and J by 6 bases, with 7 bases between the two germline ends. The CDR3 consists of 11 residues. CDR3 in amino acids: CASRKVDTQYF. Written as DNA, the CDR3 is TGTGCCAGCAGGAAAGTCGATACGCAGTATTTT.

The rearrangement links TRBV2 to TRBJ1-2; the match to TRBD1 covers 8 bases. The V gene end was trimmed by 1 base and the J gene end by 3 bases; junction bases not matched to a gene: 1. Germline CDR1 reads SNHLY; CDR2 reads FYNNEI. The CDR3 runs 14 residues. The chain's CDR3 is CASSEETGDYGYTF. The CDR3, as DNA: TGTGCCAGCAGTGAAGAGACAGGGGACTATGGCTACACCTTC. The whole variable domain, filled in from reference TRBV2 and TRBJ1-2, reads EPEVTQTPSHQVTQMGQEVILRCVPISNHLYFYWYRQILGQKVEFLVSFYNNEISEKSEIFDDQFSVERPDGSNFTLKIRSTKLEDSAMYFCASSEETGDYGYTFGSGTRLTVV.